This paragraph covers one T cell receptor beta chain sequence. Its target antigen remains unknown. No base quality information exists; no much larger clone differs at one position. The entire isolated RNA was reverse transcribed using the High Capacity cDNA Reverse Transcription Kit, and thus expressed TCRB transcripts were sequenced. Deep immunoSEQ sequencing was applied to naive, central memory and regulatory T cell samples, giving an average of around 4 million total reads per sample. After sorted cells were lysed in RLT buffer, RNA was extracted with DNase-treated RNeasy Micro or Mini kits, with the choice depending on cell number. Each cell subset was processed on its own to prevent cross-contamination, while patient and healthy donor samples were processed together. TCRB sequences were amplified from cDNA with the immunoSEQ multiplex PCR, producing 87-bp fragments spanning the CDR3 region. Amplicons were sequenced on the Illumina HiSeq platform. The study's own analysis went as follows. PCR bias was corrected computationally using synthetic template baselines, and reads within Hamming distance 2 were collapsed, with unmergeable singletons discarded. Reads were aligned against IMGT so that V, D and J genes, CDR3 length and insertions or deletions at six rearrangement sites could be assigned. Within each subset, clonotype counts were normalized to sorted cell number, and only after that were true diversity and Gini coefficients computed with the tcR R package. The overlap coefficient, calculated on TCRB nucleotide sequences, was used to measure repertoire sharing. In TCRdb, the immuneACCESS table is reduced to in-frame sequences with V and J assigned. These tables do not hold every clone; where another copy was compared, an unresolved V gene accounts for under half, and the others remain unexplained. That table supplies the V and J calls and clone size; D and trimming were determined from the DNA. This sample gives 150,000 to 180,000 clones in total; around 10% of them show up just once. Approximately 2% of the sample is taken by the ten largest.

The CDR3 sequence holds 17 residues, the cysteine and phenylalanine included. The only DNA kept is the CDR3, 51 bases in frame from the first base. Per the germline V gene, SGHDT is the CDR1 and YYEEEE is the CDR2. V is cut back by 4 bases and J by 6 bases, with 9 bases in the junction unmatched. This entry belongs to a study of beta chain features in type 1 diabetes (dated by TCRdb to the late 2010s). With regard to the full study: Mean age, gender distribution, total cell number and subset yield were not different between patients and healthy donors. In the study, recently diagnosed type 1 diabetes patients and matched healthy donors were compared on the TCRB repertoires of their sorted circulating CD4+ T cell subsets. Regulatory and stem cell-like memory subsets were isolated from only 8 patients and about eight healthy donors, whereas naive and central memory subsets came from all 30 or so donors. Across all samples, 107,917,701 sorted cells were examined, and cell number per subset correlated strongly with RNA yield.

A single peripheral blood draw of about 116 mL on average was collected from each donor into heparinised tubes. Naive, central memory, regulatory and stem cell-like memory CD4+ T cells were sorted on a BD FACSAria II using a panel including CD45RO, CCR7, CD25, CD127, CD95 and CD27. A purity above 95% was achieved for all sorted populations. PBMCs were separated immediately by Lymphoprep density gradient centrifugation and were stained directly, without being cultured. So that batch effects would be minimized, each experiment stained and sorted samples in pairs, pairing one healthy donor with one patient. What the work shows at the level of the full study, not this receptor alone: Because cDNA was sequenced instead of genomic DNA, highly expressing activated cells could be over-represented, though the groups showed no difference in activation or CD3 levels. Naive, central memory and regulatory TCRB repertoires appeared more similar among patients than among healthy donors. Type 1 diabetes patients showed a moderate but significant shortening of TCRB CDR3 length in all four CD4+ subsets. At VDJ recombination sites, patients with type 1 diabetes made fewer insertions and deleted more nucleotides, a pattern implying thymic rearrangement abnormalities. Only small numbers of individuals were included in the HLA sub-analyses, which left unresolved whether HLA type had any influence on TCRB rearrangement. PCR might favor shorter templates, but patient and control samples were amplified and corrected together, so any skew would affect both groups equally.

This chain is built from TRBV5-6 and TRBJ2-3, and TRBD2 matches 15 of the central bases. Material for sequencing was central memory CD4+ T cells from blood. This TCR came from a man younger than 35 in good health. The nucleotide sequence reads TGTGCCAGCAGCGCTCGGACTAGCGGGAGGGCCCGGGATACGCAGTATTTT. Its protein product is CASSARTSGRARDTQYF.